The present T cell receptor beta chain was sequenced within a study of T cells in Graves' hyperthyroidism and ophthalmopathy. Notes on this clonotype: The antigen remains undetermined.

Patients aged 18 to 65 with hyperthyroidism were newly diagnosed, with duration under 2 months. General study results and limits: Most expanded thyroid clonotypes above 0.001 recurred in blood. The model forecast ophthalmopathy, anticipating it by a median about 7 months before onset. Stable hyperthyroidism was told apart from ophthalmopathy by a model built on 13 V-J features.

RNA transcripts gave rise to amplified TCR beta CDR3 regions. HTBI primers were the set used in a first-round RT-PCR of the TCR CDR3. TCRdb ran MiXCR on the multiplex PCR reads and lists one entry per CDR3 protein. Of some 700,000 distinct CDR3 sequences listed, roughly 17% were seen once; the top ten hold roughly a sixth. The CDR3 is 15 residues long. The germline V gene has CDR1 MNHEY and CDR2 SVGEGT. V lost 2 bases and J lost 3, with 11 bases in between. The TCR was taken from a man in his fifties with Graves' hyperthyroidism. Sequenced material: blood. The chain recombines TRBV6-2 or TRBV6-3 with TRBJ1-5, with unresolved D. CDR3: CASSYPFGVNQPQHF. CDR3 bases: TGTGCCAGCAGTTACCCCTTCGGGGTCAATCAGCCCCAGCATTTT.